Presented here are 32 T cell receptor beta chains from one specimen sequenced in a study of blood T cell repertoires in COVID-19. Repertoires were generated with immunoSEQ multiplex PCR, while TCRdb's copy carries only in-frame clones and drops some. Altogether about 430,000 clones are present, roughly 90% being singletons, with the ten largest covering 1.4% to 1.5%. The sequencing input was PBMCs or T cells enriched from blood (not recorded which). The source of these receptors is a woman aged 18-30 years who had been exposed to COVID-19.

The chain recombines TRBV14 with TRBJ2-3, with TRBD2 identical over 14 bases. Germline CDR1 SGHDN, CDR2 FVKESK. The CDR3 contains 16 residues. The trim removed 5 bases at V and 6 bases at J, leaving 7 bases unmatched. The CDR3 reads CASSNRLAGGLDTQYF. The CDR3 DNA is TGTGCCAGCAGCAACCGACTAGCGGGAGGGTTGGATACGCAGTATTTT.

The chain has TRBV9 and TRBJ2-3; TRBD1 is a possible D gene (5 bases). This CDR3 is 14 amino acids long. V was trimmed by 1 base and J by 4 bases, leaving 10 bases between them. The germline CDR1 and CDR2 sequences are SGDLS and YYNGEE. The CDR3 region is CASSVFQGPDTQYF. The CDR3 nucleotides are TGTGCCAGCAGCGTATTTCAGGGTCCAGATACGCAGTATTTT.

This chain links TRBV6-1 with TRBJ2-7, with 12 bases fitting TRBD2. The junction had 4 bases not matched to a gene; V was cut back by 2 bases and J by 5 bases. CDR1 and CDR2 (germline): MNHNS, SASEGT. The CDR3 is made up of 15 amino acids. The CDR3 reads CASSELAGGLNEQYF. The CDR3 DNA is TGTGCCAGCAGTGAACTAGCGGGGGGGTTGAACGAGCAGTACTTC.

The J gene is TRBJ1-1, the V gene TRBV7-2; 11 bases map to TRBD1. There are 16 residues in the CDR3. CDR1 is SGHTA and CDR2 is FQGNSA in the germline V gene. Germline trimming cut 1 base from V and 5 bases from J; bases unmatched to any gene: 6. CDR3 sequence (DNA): TGTGCCAGCAGCTTAGGGACAGGGGGCGCGCGGACTGAAGCTTTCTTT. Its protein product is CASSLGTGGARTEAFF.

CDR3 nucleotide sequence: TGCGCCAGCAGCTTTGGGACAGGGACATCCTATAATTCACCCCTCCACTTT. Protein sequence: CASSFGTGTSYNSPLHF. V and J are TRBV5-1 and TRBJ1-6; 9 bases fit TRBD1. The V gene's germline CDR1 is SGHRS and CDR2 YFSETQ. CDR3 length: 17 residues. V lost 2 bases, J lost 1 base, and 4 bases stayed unmatched.

CDR3 loop: CATSREDRKETQYF. CDR3 coding DNA: TGTGCCACCAGCAGAGAAGATAGAAAAGAGACCCAGTACTTC. The V gene is TRBV15, the J gene TRBJ2-5; no clear D gene. Germline CDR1 reads LNHNV; CDR2 reads YYDKDF (reference sequence). The germline V and J ends were trimmed by 0 bases and 3 bases, with 8 bases remaining between them. The CDR3 has 14 residues. The entire variable domain, with the rest obtained from reference TRBV15 and TRBJ2-5, is as follows: DAMVIQNPRYQVTQFGKPVTLSCSQTLNHNVMYWYQQKSSQAPKLLFHYYDKDFNNEADTPDNFQSRRPNTSFCFLDIRSPGLGDTAMYLCATSREDRKETQYFGPGTRLLVL.

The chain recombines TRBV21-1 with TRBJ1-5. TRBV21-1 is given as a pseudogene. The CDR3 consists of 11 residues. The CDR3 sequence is CARRSNQPQHF. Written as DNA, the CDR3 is TGTGCCAGGAGGAGCAATCAGCCCCAGCATTTT.

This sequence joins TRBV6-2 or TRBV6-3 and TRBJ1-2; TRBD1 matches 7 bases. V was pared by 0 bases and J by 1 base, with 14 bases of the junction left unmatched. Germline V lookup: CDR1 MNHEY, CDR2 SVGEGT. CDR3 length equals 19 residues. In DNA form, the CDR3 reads TGTGCCAGCAGTTACTCGAGTCTTTCGGAGGGGGCATATAACTATGGCTACACCTTC. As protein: CASSYSSLSEGAYNYGYTF.

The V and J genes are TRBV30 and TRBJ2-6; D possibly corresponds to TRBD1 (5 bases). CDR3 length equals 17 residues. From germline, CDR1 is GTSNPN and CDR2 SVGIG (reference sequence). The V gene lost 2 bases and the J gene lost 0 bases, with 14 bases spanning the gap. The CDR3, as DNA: TGTGCCTGGAGTATTGGCAGGGTAATCTCTGGGGCCAACGTCCTGACTTTC. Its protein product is CAWSIGRVISGANVLTF.

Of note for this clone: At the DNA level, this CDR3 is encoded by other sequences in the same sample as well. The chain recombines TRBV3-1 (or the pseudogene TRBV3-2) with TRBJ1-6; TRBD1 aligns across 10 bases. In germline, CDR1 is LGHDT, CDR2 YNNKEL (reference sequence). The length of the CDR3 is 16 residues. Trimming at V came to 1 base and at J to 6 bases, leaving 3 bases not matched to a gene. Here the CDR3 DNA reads TGTGCCAGCAGCCAAGCCGGGACAGGGGTTAATTCACCCCTCCACTTT. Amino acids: CASSQAGTGVNSPLHF.

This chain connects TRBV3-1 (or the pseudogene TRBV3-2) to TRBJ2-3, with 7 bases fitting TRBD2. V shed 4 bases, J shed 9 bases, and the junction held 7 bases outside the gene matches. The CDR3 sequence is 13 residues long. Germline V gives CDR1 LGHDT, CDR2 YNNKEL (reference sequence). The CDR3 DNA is TGTGCCAGCAGCCCTCGCGGTAGCGGGACGCAGTATTTT. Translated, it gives CASSPRGSGTQYF.

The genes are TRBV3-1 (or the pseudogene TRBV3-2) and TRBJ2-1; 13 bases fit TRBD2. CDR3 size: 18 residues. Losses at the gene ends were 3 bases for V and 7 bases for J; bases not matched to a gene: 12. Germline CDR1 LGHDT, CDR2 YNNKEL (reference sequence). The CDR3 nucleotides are TGTGCCAGCAGCCACGTTCCGGGACTAGCGGGAATGAGGAATGAGCAGTTCTTC. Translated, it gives CASSHVPGLAGMRNEQFF.

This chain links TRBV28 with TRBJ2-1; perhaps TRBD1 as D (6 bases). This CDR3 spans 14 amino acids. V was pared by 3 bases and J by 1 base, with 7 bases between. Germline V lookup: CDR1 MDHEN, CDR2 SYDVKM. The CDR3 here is CASSLRGSYNEQFF. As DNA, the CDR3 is TGTGCCAGCAGTTTGAGGGGGTCCTACAATGAGCAGTTCTTC.

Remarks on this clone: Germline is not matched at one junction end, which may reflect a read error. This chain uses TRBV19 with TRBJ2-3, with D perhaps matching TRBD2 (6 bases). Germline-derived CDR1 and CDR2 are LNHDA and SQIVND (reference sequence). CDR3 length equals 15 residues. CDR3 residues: CVSTRAAGMWNTQYF. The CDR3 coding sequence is TGTGTCAGTACACGGGCTGCGGGAATGTGGAATACGCAGTATTTT.

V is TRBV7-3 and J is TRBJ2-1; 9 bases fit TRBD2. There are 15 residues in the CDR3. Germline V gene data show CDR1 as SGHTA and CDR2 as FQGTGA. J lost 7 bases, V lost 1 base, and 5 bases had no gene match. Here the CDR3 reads CASSLSGGALNEQFF. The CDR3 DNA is TGTGCCAGCAGCTTAAGCGGGGGGGCCTTAAATGAGCAGTTCTTC.

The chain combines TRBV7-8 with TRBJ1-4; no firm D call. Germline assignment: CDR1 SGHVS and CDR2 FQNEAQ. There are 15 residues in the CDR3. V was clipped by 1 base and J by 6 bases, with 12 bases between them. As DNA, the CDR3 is TGTGCCAGCAGCTTAGGCCCCCAACTTGATGAAAAACTGTTTTTT. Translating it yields CASSLGPQLDEKLFF.

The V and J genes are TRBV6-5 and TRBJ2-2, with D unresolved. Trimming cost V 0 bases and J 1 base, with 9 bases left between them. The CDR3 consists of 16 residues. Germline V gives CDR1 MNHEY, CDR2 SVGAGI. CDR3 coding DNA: TGTGCCAGCAGTTACTCGATAGGAGTGAACACCGGGGAGCTGTTTTTT. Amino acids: CASSYSIGVNTGELFF.

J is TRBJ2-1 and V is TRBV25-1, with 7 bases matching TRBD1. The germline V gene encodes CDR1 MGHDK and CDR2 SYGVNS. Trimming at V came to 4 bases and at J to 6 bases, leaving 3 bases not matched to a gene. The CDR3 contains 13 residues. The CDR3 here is CASSVTGFNEQFF. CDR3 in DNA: TGTGCCAGCAGTGTGACAGGGTTCAATGAGCAGTTCTTC.

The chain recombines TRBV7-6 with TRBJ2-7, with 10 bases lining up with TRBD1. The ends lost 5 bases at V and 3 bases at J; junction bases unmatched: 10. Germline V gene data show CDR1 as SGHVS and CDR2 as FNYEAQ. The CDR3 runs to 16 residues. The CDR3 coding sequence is TGTGCCAGCAGCCCTTTTGGGACAGGGGATTTCTACGAGCAGTACTTC. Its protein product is CASSPFGTGDFYEQYF.

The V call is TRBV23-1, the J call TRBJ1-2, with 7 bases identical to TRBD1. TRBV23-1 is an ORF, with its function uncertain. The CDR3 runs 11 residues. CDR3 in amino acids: CVNGRGLGYTF. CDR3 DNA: TGCGTGAACGGGAGGGGGCTTGGCTACACCTTC.

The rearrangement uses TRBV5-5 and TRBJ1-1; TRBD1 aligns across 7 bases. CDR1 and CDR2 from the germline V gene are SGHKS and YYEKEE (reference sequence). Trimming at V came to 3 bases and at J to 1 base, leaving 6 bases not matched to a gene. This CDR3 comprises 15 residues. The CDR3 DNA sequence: TGTGCCAGCAGCTACCCGAACAGGGGGAACACTGAAGCTTTCTTT. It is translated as CASSYPNRGNTEAFF.

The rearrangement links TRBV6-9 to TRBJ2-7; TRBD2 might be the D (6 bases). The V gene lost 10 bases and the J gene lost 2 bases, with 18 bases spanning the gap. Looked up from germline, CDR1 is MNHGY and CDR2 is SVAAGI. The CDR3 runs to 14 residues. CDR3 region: CATAGQGSPYEQYF. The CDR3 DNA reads TGTGCCACCGCGGGGCAGGGCAGCCCCTACGAGCAGTACTTC.

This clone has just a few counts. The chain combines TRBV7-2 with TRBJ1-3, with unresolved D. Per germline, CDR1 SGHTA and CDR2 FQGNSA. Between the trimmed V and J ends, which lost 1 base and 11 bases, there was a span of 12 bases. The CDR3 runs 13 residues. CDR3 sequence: CASSLGRHLAIYF. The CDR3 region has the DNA TGTGCCAGCAGCTTAGGTCGACACTTGGCCATATATTTT.

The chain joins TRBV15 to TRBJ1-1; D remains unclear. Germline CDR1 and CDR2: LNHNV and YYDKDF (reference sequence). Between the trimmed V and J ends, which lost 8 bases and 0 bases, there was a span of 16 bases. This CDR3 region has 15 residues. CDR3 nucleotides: TGTGCCACCGCGGGGAGTCGTAGAGTGAACACTGAAGCTTTCTTT. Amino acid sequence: CATAGSRRVNTEAFF.

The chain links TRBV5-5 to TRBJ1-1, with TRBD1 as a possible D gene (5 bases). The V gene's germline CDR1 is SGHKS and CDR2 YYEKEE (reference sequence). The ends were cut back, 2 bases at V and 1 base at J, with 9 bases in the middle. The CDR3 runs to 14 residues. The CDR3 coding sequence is TGTGCCAGCAGCTTTTTCACAGGGAACACTGAAGCTTTCTTT. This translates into CASSFFTGNTEAFF. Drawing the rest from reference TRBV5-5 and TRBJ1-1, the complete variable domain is DAGVTQSPTHLIKTRGQQVTLRCSPISGHKSVSWYQQVLGQGPQFIFQYYEKEERGRGNFPDRFSARQFPNYSSELNVNALLLGDSALYLCASSFFTGNTEAFFGQGTRLTVV.

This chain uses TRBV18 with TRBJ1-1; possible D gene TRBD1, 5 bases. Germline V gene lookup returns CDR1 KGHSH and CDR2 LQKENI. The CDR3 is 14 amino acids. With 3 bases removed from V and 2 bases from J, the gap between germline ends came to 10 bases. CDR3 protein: CASSPTQANTEAFF. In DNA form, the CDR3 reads TGTGCCAGCTCACCCACACAGGCCAACACTGAAGCTTTCTTT.

CDR3 residues: CASSTTDNPNYGYTF. Written as DNA, the CDR3 is TGTGCCAGCAGCACGACGGACAATCCTAACTATGGCTACACCTTC. The chain recombines TRBV7-9 with TRBJ1-2; the D gene is possibly TRBD1 (5 bases). CDR1 is SEHNR, CDR2 FQNEAQ, per germline (reference sequence). Between the trimmed V and J ends, which lost 5 bases and 0 bases, there was a span of 13 bases. The CDR3 length is 15 residues.

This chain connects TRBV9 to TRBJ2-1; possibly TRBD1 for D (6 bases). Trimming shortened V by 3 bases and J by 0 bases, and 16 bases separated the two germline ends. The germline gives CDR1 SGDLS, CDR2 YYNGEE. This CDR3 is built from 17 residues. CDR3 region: CASSERGGGASYNEQFF. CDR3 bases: TGTGCCAGCAGCGAACGAGGTGGGGGCGCCTCCTACAATGAGCAGTTCTTC. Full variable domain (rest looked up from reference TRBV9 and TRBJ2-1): DSGVTQTPKHLITATGQRVTLRCSPRSGDLSVYWYQQSLDQGLQFLIQYYNGEERAKGNILERFSAQQFPDLHSELNLSSLELGDSALYFCASSERGGGASYNEQFFGPGTRLTVL.

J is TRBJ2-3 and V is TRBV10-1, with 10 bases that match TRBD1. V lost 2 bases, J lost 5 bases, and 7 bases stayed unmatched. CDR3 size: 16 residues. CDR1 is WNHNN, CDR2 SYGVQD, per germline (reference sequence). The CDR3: CASSEPDRGLGDTQYF. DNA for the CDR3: TGCGCCAGCAGTGAGCCAGACAGGGGGCTTGGAGATACGCAGTATTTT.

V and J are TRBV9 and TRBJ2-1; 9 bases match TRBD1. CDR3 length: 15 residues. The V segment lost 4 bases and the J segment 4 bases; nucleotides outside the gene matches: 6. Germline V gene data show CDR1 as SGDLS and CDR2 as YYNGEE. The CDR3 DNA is TGTGCCAGCAGCCCCGGACAGGGGTCGTACAATGAGCAGTTCTTC. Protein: CASSPGQGSYNEQFF.

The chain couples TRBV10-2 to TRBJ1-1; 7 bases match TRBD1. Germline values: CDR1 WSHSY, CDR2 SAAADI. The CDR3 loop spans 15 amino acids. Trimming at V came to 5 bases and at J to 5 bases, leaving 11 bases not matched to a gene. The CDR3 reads CASSYSPGGKTEAFF. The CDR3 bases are TGCGCCAGCAGTTATTCCCCAGGGGGAAAGACTGAAGCTTTCTTT.

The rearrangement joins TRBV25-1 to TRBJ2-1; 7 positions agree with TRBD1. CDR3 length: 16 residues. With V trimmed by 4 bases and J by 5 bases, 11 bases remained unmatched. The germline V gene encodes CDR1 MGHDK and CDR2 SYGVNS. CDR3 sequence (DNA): TGTGCCAGCAGTGCCGGGACAGCGAGGGGAGACAATGAGCAGTTCTTC. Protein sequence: CASSAGTARGDNEQFF.